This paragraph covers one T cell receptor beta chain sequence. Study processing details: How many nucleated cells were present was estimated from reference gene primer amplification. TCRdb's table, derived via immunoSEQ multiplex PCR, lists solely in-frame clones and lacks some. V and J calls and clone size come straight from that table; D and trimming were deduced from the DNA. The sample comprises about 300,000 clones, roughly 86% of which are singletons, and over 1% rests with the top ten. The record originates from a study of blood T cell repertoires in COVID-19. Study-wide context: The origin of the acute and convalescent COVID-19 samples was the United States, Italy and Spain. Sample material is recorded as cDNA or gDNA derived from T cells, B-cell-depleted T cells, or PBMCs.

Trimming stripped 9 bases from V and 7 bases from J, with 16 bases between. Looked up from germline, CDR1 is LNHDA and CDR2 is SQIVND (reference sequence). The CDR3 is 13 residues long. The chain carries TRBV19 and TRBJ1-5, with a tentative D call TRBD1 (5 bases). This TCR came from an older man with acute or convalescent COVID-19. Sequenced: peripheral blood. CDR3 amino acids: CASSSGLEQPQHF. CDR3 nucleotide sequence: TGTGCCAGCTCTTCAGGGTTGGAACAGCCCCAGCATTTT. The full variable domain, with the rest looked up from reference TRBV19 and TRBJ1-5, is DGGITQSPKYLFRKEGQNVTLSCEQNLNHDAMYWYRQDPGQGLRLIYYSQIVNDFQKGDIAEGYSVSREKKESFPLTVTSAQKNPTAFYLCASSSGLEQPQHFGDGTRLSIL.